Listed here is a single TCR beta chain. Its specificity is not known. Trimming took off 4 bases at V and 0 bases at J, with 9 bases between the two ends. Germline CDR1 is SQVTM and CDR2 is ANQGSEA. The CDR3 consists of 13 residues. This sample is drawn from a study of cytomegalovirus exposure and HLA in healthy donors. PCR amplification relied on 60 Vbeta primers (plus 13 Jbeta primers). Some clones are missing from TCRdb's copy, which holds only in-frame ones; the method was immunoSEQ multiplex PCR. The data hold around 100,000 clones, with around three quarters observed a single time. Study findings and constraints: An analysis that came later showed most CMV-associated TCR beta chains appearing HLA-restricted.

Though nominally healthy at sampling, donors likely had unrecorded immune exposures. The chain joins TRBV29-1 to TRBJ1-1, with D possibly matching TRBD1 (5 bases). Sequencing was performed on PBMCs. This receptor was taken from a woman aged 25 to 39 in good health and CMV-seronegative. CDR3: CSVARQLNTEAFF. CDR3 bases: TGCAGCGTTGCCCGACAGTTGAACACTGAAGCTTTCTTT. The full variable domain, completed using reference TRBV29-1 and TRBJ1-1, is SAVISQKPSRDICQRGTSLTIQCQVDSQVTMMFWYRQQPGQSLTLIATANQGSEATYESGFVIDKFPISRPNLTFSTLTVSNMSPEDSSIYLCSVARQLNTEAFFGQGTRLTVV.